Listed below are T cell receptor beta chains from one sample, sequenced in a study of regulatory T cells in long-lasting Graves disease. TCRdb reprocessed the multiplex PCR reads via MiXCR and lists one record per CDR3 protein. This repertoire shows about 400,000 distinct CDR3 sequences, around 20% found once; its top ten account for roughly 20%. Sequencing used peripheral blood mononuclear cells (PBMCs), obtained when the disease was refractory, from a patient treated with antithyroid drugs. The source is a female donor with Graves disease. CDR3s leave out the opening cysteine and the closing phenylalanine or tryptophan. Each record gives: V gene, CDR3 protein.

TRBV11-2,ASSLVGFGNIQY
TRBV5-6,ASSGQRNTEAF
TRBV11-2,ASSLGGSRGETQY
TRBV12-5,ASGVGKVLRGHEQF
TRBV19,ASSITGPGAEAF
TRBV30,AWRVASSAGELF
TRBV4-3,ASSPGTRGKLF
TRBV30,AWRYRGDTEAF
TRBV20-1,SASQGTRGTEAF
TRBV19,ASSMPYPGHLGEQY
TRBV29-1,SVEVGLNTGELF
TRBV28,ASRETMNTEAF
TRBV7-9,ASSSVMGEDEKLF
TRBV6-2/TRBV6-3,ASRDSGVPSDEQF
TRBV5-1,ASSSGTGVETQY
TRBV5-6,ASSFDQNTEAF
TRBV4-1,ASSQDRPGAHLEQY
TRBV7-2,ASSIGGHYQETQY
TRBV29-1,SVPRDRENYGYT
TRBV7-9,ASSLGQLTEAF
TRBV19,ASSVQGAGQPQH
TRBV6-1,AGSEMAGGLSYELY
TRBV5-1,ASSEGTATGNTIY
TRBV7-8,ASSDRHLANEKLF
TRBV28,ASSPHHLLSYEQY
TRBV11-2,ASSPPWERRETQY
TRBV20-1,SARDPGDPNQPQH
TRBV3-1,ASSQDSRTRRQETQY
TRBV7-2,ASTPDRASGQY
TRBV28,ASSFPDRGNTGELF
TRBV30,AWDREPNTEAF
TRBV20-1,SATRQAVYEQY
TRBV28,ASSGSGGPSKETQY
TRBV7-8,ASSLARTGPNSPLH
TRBV9,ASSVVLGGLGANTEAF
TRBV7-2,ASRMGISYEQY
TRBV6-2/TRBV6-3,ASSFVGVISQPQH
TRBV29-1,SAGDRGTGELF
TRBV6-2/TRBV6-3,ASSPGLISYEQY
TRBV25-1,ASSLIGGNHGYT
TRBV11-2,ASSLGGRGAYEQY
TRBV11-2,ASSLNSLSTDTQY
TRBV20-1,SAPLAGSSYEQY
TRBV7-2,ASSASGTGLY
TRBV11-2,ASSLEPVEQY
TRBV7-2,ASTRQGPYEQY
TRBV7-9,ASSWDRQAYEQY
TRBV30,AWSSVEQY
TRBV2,ASSPRGGREY
TRBV12-3/TRBV12-4,ASSFRREVYEQY
TRBV3-1,ASRLGLVGSGEQY
TRBV4-1,ASSQANMGLGHSYEQY
TRBV4-3,ASSQDRATYTYNEQF
TRBV12-3/TRBV12-4,ASSLAGWSGQPQH
TRBV28,ASSYQGVTEAF
TRBV28,ASSFTAGQGLGSPLH
TRBV12-3/TRBV12-4,ASTGQAQAF
TRBV12-3/TRBV12-4,ASSWDRIEAF
TRBV7-3,ASGRLSGANVLT
TRBV20-1,SARDLLGVQEAQY